A single sample gave rise to the 22 T cell receptor beta chains below, sequenced in a study of blood T cells in healthy people across ages. Through a sample-barcoded 5' primer and a J-beta primer mix, a second PCR was run for roughly 6 to 12 cycles. Using its own MiXCR run on the 5' RACE reads, TCRdb lists one record per CDR3 protein. Among around 520,000 distinct CDR3 sequences, 25% to 35% were seen once, and the ten largest hold approximately 3.6%. The data were also submitted as part of a second study, on T cells of mothers and their children.

Sequencing was carried out using blood. These receptor sequences come from a boy between 2 and 10 years old in good health.

This clonotype was observed a handful of times. The chain recombines TRBV21-1 with TRBJ1-2; the tabulated D call, TRBD1, remains unverified against the DNA. TRBV21-1 is termed a pseudogene. The CDR3 runs to 12 residues. The CDR3 DNA is TGTGCCAGCAGCAACGAGACAGTTGGCTACACCTTC. The encoded protein is CASSNETVGYTF.

This clonotype appeared a few times. The V gene is TRBV20-1, the J gene TRBJ2-5; TRBD2 matches at 7 bases. The CDR3 runs 18 residues. CDR1 is DFQATT, CDR2 SNEGSKA, per germline (reference sequence). V shed 1 base, J shed 5 bases, and the junction held 19 bases outside the gene matches. DNA for the CDR3: TGCAGTGCTAGAGCCTACGATTCACTAGCGTTTGGGGGGGAGACCCAGTACTTC. This encodes CSARAYDSLAFGGETQYF.

V gene TRBV7-3 combines with J gene TRBJ1-6; D might be TRBD1 (6 bases). V lost 5 bases to trimming and J lost 10 bases, with 12 bases between them. Per the germline V gene, CDR1 is SGHTA and CDR2 is FQGTGA. This CDR3 contains 13 residues. The CDR3 DNA follows: TGTGCCAGCAGCGCAGAGGGGGGGTCACCCCTCCACTTT. It codes for CASSAEGGSPLHF.

This chain links TRBV12-3 or TRBV12-4 with TRBJ2-3, with a tentative D call TRBD2 (6 bases). This CDR3 is 13 amino acids long. Trimming took off 2 bases at V and 6 bases at J, with 9 bases between the two ends. The CDR3 region is CASSLREVDTQYF. The CDR3 bases are TGTGCCAGCAGTTTAAGGGAGGTGGATACGCAGTATTTT.

This clonotype occurred a few times. Possible read error: a much larger clone is one base away. The CDR3 nucleotides are TGCGCCAGCAGCTTAGCGGGACAGGGAACCTACGAGCAGTGCTTC. As protein: CASSLAGQGTYEQCF. The J gene is TRBJ2-5, the V gene TRBV5-1; TRBD1 matches 9 bases. CDR1 is SGHRS and CDR2 is YFSETQ in the germline V gene. The CDR3 sequence is 15 residues long.

This clonotype turned up a few times. The chain carries TRBV6-5 and TRBJ1-2; D remains unclear. V was cut by 6 bases and J by 0 bases, with 8 bases left in between. Looked up from germline, CDR1 is MNHEY and CDR2 is SVGAGI. The CDR3 covers 13 residues. CDR3 bases: TGTGCCAGCAGATGGGCGACTAACTATGGCTACACCTTC. Its translation: CASRWATNYGYTF.

The CDR3 loop reads CASSFSTKGSGGAFEQYF. The CDR3 DNA reads as TGTGCCAGCAGTTTCTCCACTAAGGGTAGCGGGGGGGCTTTCGAGCAGTACTTC. J is TRBJ2-7 and V is TRBV6-5; the match to TRBD2 covers 11 bases. This CDR3 region has 18 residues. Germline lookup yields CDR1 MNHEY and CDR2 SVGAGI. The trim removed 4 bases at V and 6 bases at J, leaving 17 bases unmatched.

This clonotype was recorded a few times. The chain employs TRBV5-1 and TRBJ1-1, with D uncertain. This CDR3 has 13 residues. Germline V gene sequence: CDR1 SGHRS, CDR2 YFSETQ. V was pared by 2 bases and J by 1 base, with 6 bases between. CDR3 coding DNA: TGCGCCAGCAGCTTAGAGGCGAACACTGAAGCTTTCTTT. Protein sequence: CASSLEANTEAFF.

The sample holds a few counts of this clonotype. CDR3 protein: CSASNRDGSGNIQYF. The DNA of the CDR3 is TGCAGTGCTTCGAACAGGGATGGATCGGGAAACATTCAGTACTTC. The gene calls are TRBV20-1 and TRBJ2-4; weak D call: TRBD1 (6 bases). V shed 5 bases and J shed 6 bases, with 20 bases lying between them. CDR1 is DFQATT and CDR2 is SNEGSKA in the germline V gene (reference sequence). The CDR3 loop spans 15 amino acids.

V usage is TRBV7-9 and J usage is TRBJ2-5, with D tentatively TRBD1 or TRBD2 (6 bases each). Germline CDR1 reads SEHNR; CDR2 reads FQNEAQ (reference sequence). The V end was cut by 5 bases, the J end by 9 bases, with 7 bases between. The CDR3 length is 10 residues. CDR3 region: CASSRGAQYF. Here the CDR3 DNA reads TGTGCCAGCAGCAGGGGGGCCCAGTACTTC.

The chain joins TRBV2 to TRBJ2-1; D might be TRBD2 (5 bases). Trimming shortened V by 6 bases and J by 9 bases, and 15 bases separated the two germline ends. Germline V gives CDR1 SNHLY, CDR2 FYNNEI. The CDR3 sequence is 13 residues long. As DNA, the CDR3 is TGTGCCAGCAGACCCTTTAGCGACGGTGAGCAGTTCTTC. Protein: CASRPFSDGEQFF.

This clonotype was seen more than once but under ten times. The V call is TRBV10-3, the J call TRBJ1-5; 7 bases are a match to TRBD1. The CDR3 consists of 15 residues. Germline V CDR1 and CDR2: ENHRY, SYGVKD. V gave up 10 bases and J gave up 0 bases; unmatched junction bases: 9. CDR3 sequence: CASGGGKDSNQPQHF. The CDR3 nucleotides are TGTGCCAGCGGAGGGGGCAAAGATAGCAATCAGCCCCAGCATTTT.

The rearrangement uses TRBV29-1 and TRBJ2-3, with unresolved D. The germline V gene has CDR1 SQVTM and CDR2 ANQGSEA. Deletions cut 2 bases from V and 4 bases from J, with 1 base between. The length of the CDR3 is 10 residues. The CDR3 sequence is CSVEPDTQYF. The CDR3, as DNA: TGCAGCGTTGAACCAGATACGCAGTATTTT.

This clonotype was recorded at least ten times. The chain couples TRBV7-3 to TRBJ2-1; TRBD2 aligns across 9 bases. The CDR3 has 16 residues. Unmatched junction bases numbered 11, after V lost 6 bases and J lost 5 bases. Germline V CDR1 and CDR2: SGHTA, FQGTGA. This CDR3 reads CASRSHSGGGHNEQFF. In nucleotides, the CDR3 is TGTGCCAGCAGATCCCATAGCGGGGGAGGCCACAATGAGCAGTTCTTC.

CDR3 DNA sequence: TGTGCCAGCAGCGTCACCGGGACAGCGGTCTACGAGCAGTACTTC. It encodes CASSVTGTAVYEQYF. The chain has TRBV9 and TRBJ2-7; 7 nucleotides match TRBD1. Germline CDR1 SGDLS, CDR2 YYNGEE. Unmatched junction bases numbered 8, after V lost 2 bases and J lost 3 bases. The CDR3 covers 15 residues. The variable domain in full, completed from reference TRBV9 and TRBJ2-7, reads DSGVTQTPKHLITATGQRVTLRCSPRSGDLSVYWYQQSLDQGLQFLIQYYNGEERAKGNILERFSAQQFPDLHSELNLSSLELGDSALYFCASSVTGTAVYEQYFGPGTRLTVT.

Comments on this clonotype: A single base separates this from a much larger clone, so it may be a read error. The chain combines TRBV12-3 or TRBV12-4 with TRBJ2-5; D not certain. The CDR3 extends over 13 amino acids. CDR3 in amino acids: CASSLGFQEAQYF. The CDR3 DNA reads TGTGCCAGCAGTTTAGGCTTCCAAGAGGCCCAGTACTTC.

CDR3 DNA: TGTGCCAGCAGCCCATCCGGGACGTCTCGCTCAACTAATGAAAAACTGTTTTTT. Protein: CASSPSGTSRSTNEKLFF. The chain combines TRBV6-2 or TRBV6-3 with TRBJ1-4; perhaps TRBD1 as D (5 bases). The CDR3 runs to 18 residues. Germline assignment: CDR1 MNHEY and CDR2 SVGEGT. V was pared by 6 bases and J by 0 bases, with 20 bases between.

This clonotype was found a few times. V and J are TRBV14 and TRBJ2-7; D gene ambiguous. V was shortened by 0 bases and J by 0 bases, with 15 bases between the two germline ends. CDR3 length: 17 amino acids. Germline V lookup: CDR1 SGHDN, CDR2 FVKESK. Here the CDR3 DNA reads TGTGCCAGCAGCCAAGATATCGCCCACCAGAGCTCCTACGAGCAGTACTTC. This sequence encodes CASSQDIAHQSSYEQYF.

The sample holds a few counts of this clonotype. The chain couples TRBV29-1 to TRBJ2-5, with D possibly matching TRBD2 (5 bases). The J call may be in error: the DNA end matches TRBJ2-7 better. The CDR3 is 17 amino acids. The germline V gene has CDR1 SQVTM and CDR2 ANQGSEA. DNA for the CDR3: TGCAGCGTTGAATGGCGTCCTTCCCCAAAGAGGGATTACGAGCAGTACTTC. Amino acids: CSVEWRPSPKRDYEQYF.

The sample holds a few counts of this clonotype. V is TRBV7-3 and J is TRBJ2-7; TRBD1 agrees at 8 bases. V lost 8 bases to trimming and J lost 1 base; unmatched junction nucleotides: 4. Germline V gene lookup returns CDR1 SGHTA and CDR2 FQGTGA. The CDR3 is 13 amino acids. The CDR3 loop is CASRDRPSYEQYF. In DNA, the CDR3 is TGTGCCAGCCGGGACAGGCCTTCCTACGAGCAGTACTTC.

The genes are TRBV7-6 and TRBJ2-3; D is unresolved. There are 15 residues in the CDR3. Germline CDR1 SGHVS, CDR2 FNYEAQ. The V gene lost 5 bases and the J gene lost 2 bases, with 14 bases spanning the gap. CDR3 coding DNA: TGTGCCAGCAGCCCGGCGGCAGTTGTCACAGATACGCAGTATTTT. Translated: CASSPAAVVTDTQYF. Full variable domain (rest looked up from reference TRBV7-6 and TRBJ2-3): GAGVSQSPRYKVTKRGQDVALRCDPISGHVSLYWYRQALGQGPEFLTYFNYEAQQDKSGLPNDRFSAERPEGSISTLTIQRTEQRDSAMYRCASSPAAVVTDTQYFGPGTRLTVL.

This clonotype was seen only a few times. This chain links TRBV7-2 with TRBJ2-2, with a tentative D call TRBD1 (7 bases). Germline CDR1 reads SGHTA; CDR2 reads FQGNSA. The CDR3 length is 15 residues. The V gene lost 5 bases and the J gene lost 1 base, with 11 bases spanning the gap. CDR3 DNA sequence: TGTGCCAGCAGCGGAGGGACAGTGAACACCGGGGAGCTGTTTTTT. It is translated as CASSGGTVNTGELFF.